A single sample is the source of the 16 T cell receptor beta chains below, sequenced in a study of Ad26.COV2.S vaccination and SARS-CoV-2 variants. Using immunoSEQ multiplex PCR, the repertoire was profiled, and TCRdb retains in-frame clones only, with some absent. The sample shows hundreds of thousands of clones, 90% of them seen only once. Treatment reported: roughly 19 received Ad26.COV2.S at low or high dose, single or two shots; 5 received placebo; per-sample allocation not given. The samples date from day 63 after the first vaccine or placebo injection. The sequenced sample was peripheral blood, obtained in a trial of Ad26.COV2.S vaccine versus placebo. These receptors were obtained from a person aged 18-60 years who received the Ad26.COV2.S COVID-19 vaccine or a placebo.

Concerning this clone itself: This CDR3 is also generated by other DNA sequences in the sample. The V gene is TRBV19, the J gene TRBJ1-5; 7 positions match TRBD1. V lost 5 bases and J lost 1; bases outside the gene matches: 5. In germline, CDR1 is LNHDA, CDR2 SQIVND (reference sequence). The CDR3 is 15 residues long. The CDR3 here is CASSSPGGSNQPQHF. The CDR3 bases are TGTGCCAGTAGTTCCCCAGGGGGGAGCAATCAGCCCCAGCATTTT.

The gene calls are TRBV27 and TRBJ2-2; TRBD1 matches at 7 bases. This CDR3 comprises 14 residues. Germline V gene sequence: CDR1 MNHEY, CDR2 SMNVEV (reference sequence). Trimming removed 5 bases from V and 7 bases from J; junction bases left unmatched: 7. In nucleotides, the CDR3 is TGTGCCAGCAGTCCGGGACAGAGGATCGGGGAGCTGTTTTTT. It translates to CASSPGQRIGELFF.

As regards this clone: Mismatch with germline at one junction end may stem from a read error. The chain uses TRBV10-3 and TRBJ2-5; either TRBD1 or TRBD2 may fit D (5 bases each). This CDR3 has 14 residues. Per germline, CDR1 ENHRY and CDR2 SYGVKD. Written as DNA, the CDR3 is TGTGCCATCAGTGAGCCCAGGGACCCGAGTAACGTTAACTTC. Its protein product is CAISEPRDPSNVNF.

The V and J genes are TRBV9 and TRBJ1-1, with D possibly TRBD1 on 5 matching bases. V was cut by 3 bases and J by 1 base, with 16 bases left in between. CDR1 SGDLS and CDR2 YYNGEE come from the germline V gene. This CDR3 region has 16 residues. The CDR3 protein is CASSGGPQNWNTEAFF. The CDR3 bases are TGTGCCAGCAGCGGGGGACCACAGAACTGGAACACTGAAGCTTTCTTT.

The chain recombines TRBV5-1 with TRBJ1-1; tentatively, D is TRBD1 (5 bases). Germline lookup yields CDR1 SGHRS and CDR2 YFSETQ. Trimming pared 0 bases from V and 0 bases from J, leaving 12 bases between. The CDR3 loop spans 16 amino acids. CDR3 loop: CASSLGQGRMNTEAFF. The DNA of the CDR3 is TGCGCCAGCAGCTTGGGGCAGGGTCGCATGAACACTGAAGCTTTCTTT.

The CDR3 bases are TGTGCCATCAATCGACAGGGAGCGAACACTGAAGCTTTCTTT. This translates into CAINRQGANTEAFF. The chain links TRBV10-3 to TRBJ1-1; 7 bases are shared with TRBD1. This CDR3 spans 14 amino acids. After removal of 7 bases from V and 1 base from J, the junction contained 6 bases not matched to a gene. Germline CDR1 reads ENHRY; CDR2 reads SYGVKD.

The chain links TRBV3-1 (or the pseudogene TRBV3-2) to TRBJ2-1; 7 nucleotides match TRBD2. The J segment lost 6 bases and the V segment lost 9 bases, leaving 14 bases of the junction unmatched. Germline CDR1 reads LGHDT; CDR2 reads YNNKEL (reference sequence). This CDR3 contains 15 residues. CDR3 sequence reads: CASCLTGTTLNEQFF. The CDR3 region has the DNA TGTGCCAGTTGCCTTACCGGGACTACTCTCAATGAGCAGTTCTTC.

The chain recombines TRBV4-1 with TRBJ1-2; 7 bases fit TRBD1. With 2 bases clipped from V and 3 bases from J, the junction kept 3 bases outside the gene matches. The CDR3 contains 14 residues. Germline loops: CDR1 MGHRA, CDR2 YSYEKL. The CDR3 coding sequence is TGCGCCAGCAGCCAAAGCGGACAGGACTATGGCTACACCTTC. It encodes CASSQSGQDYGYTF.

This clone was recorded only once. The chain employs TRBV15 and TRBJ2-7, with 7 positions matching TRBD1. The CDR3 loop spans 16 amino acids. The V and J ends lost 4 bases and 6 bases, in that order; junction bases with no gene match: 15. Germline lookup yields CDR1 LNHNV and CDR2 YYDKDF (reference sequence). CDR3 residues: CATSKGPDRVRGEQYF. CDR3 coding DNA: TGTGCCACCAGCAAAGGCCCCGACAGGGTACGTGGCGAGCAGTACTTC. The full variable domain, with the rest looked up from reference TRBV15 and TRBJ2-7, is DAMVIQNPRYQVTQFGKPVTLSCSQTLNHNVMYWYQQKSSQAPKLLFHYYDKDFNNEADTPDNFQSRRPNTSFCFLDIRSPGLGDTAMYLCATSKGPDRVRGEQYFGPGTRLTVT.

This chain uses TRBV18 with TRBJ2-1, with D tentatively TRBD2 (6 bases). This CDR3 is 13 amino acids long. Deletions cut 5 bases from V and 10 bases from J, with 15 bases between. In germline, CDR1 is KGHSH, CDR2 LQKENI. The CDR3 protein is CASSEGLPVEQFF. The CDR3, as DNA: TGTGCCAGCTCAGAGGGACTGCCAGTGGAGCAGTTCTTC.

CDR3 in DNA: TGTGCCAGCAGCTTTAACCTCGGTCAAGAGACCCAGTACTTC. Translating it yields CASSFNLGQETQYF. The rearrangement links TRBV7-2 to TRBJ2-5, with D hard to call. The germline V gene encodes CDR1 SGHTA and CDR2 FQGNSA. V was shortened by 3 bases and J by 2 bases, with 10 bases between the two germline ends. The CDR3 runs to 14 residues. The variable domain in full, completed from reference TRBV7-2 and TRBJ2-5, reads GAGVSQSPSNKVTEKGKDVELRCDPISGHTALYWYRQSLGQGLEFLIYFQGNSAPDKSGLPSDRFSAERTGGSVSTLTIQRTQQEDSAVYLCASSFNLGQETQYFGPGTRLLVL.

The chain couples TRBV7-8 to TRBJ2-5, with 10 bases matching TRBD2. Unmatched junction bases numbered 25, after V lost 1 base and J lost 5 bases. CDR3 length: 22 residues. Germline CDR1 reads SGHVS; CDR2 reads FQNEAQ. CDR3 in DNA: TGTGCCAGCAGCTTAGGGGCCAGGGGGAGGCGAGCGGGAGGGCCCGTCTGGGAGACCCAGTACTTC. Translated: CASSLGARGRRAGGPVWETQYF.

The gene calls are TRBV6-5 and TRBJ2-1, with D possibly TRBD2 on 6 matching bases. V lost 2 bases, J lost 9 bases, and 20 bases lay in between. This CDR3 comprises 16 residues. The V gene's germline CDR1 is MNHEY and CDR2 SVGAGI. The chain's CDR3 is CASSYRDPGAAREQFF. CDR3 in DNA: TGTGCCAGCAGTTACCGAGACCCGGGAGCGGCTCGTGAGCAGTTCTTC.

The genes are TRBV30 and TRBJ2-7; 7 nucleotides match TRBD1. Germline CDR1 is GTSNPN and CDR2 is SVGIG (reference sequence). Trimming at V came to 2 bases and at J to 5 bases, leaving 3 bases not matched to a gene. The CDR3 contains 12 residues. This CDR3 is CAWSRQGNEQYF. CDR3 coding DNA: TGTGCCTGGAGTAGACAGGGAAACGAGCAGTACTTC.

The chain carries TRBV6-1 and TRBJ2-6; perhaps TRBD1 as D (6 bases). With 2 bases removed from V and 2 bases from J, the gap between germline ends came to 16 bases. Germline lookup yields CDR1 MNHNS and CDR2 SASEGT. The CDR3 contains 18 residues. The CDR3 is CASSEQGRGRAGANVLTF. CDR3 in DNA: TGTGCCAGCAGTGAACAGGGCAGGGGTAGAGCTGGGGCCAACGTCCTGACTTTC.

The chain is built from TRBV30 and TRBJ1-2; D remains ambiguous. Trimming shortened V by 4 bases and J by 0 bases, and 9 bases separated the two germline ends. Germline V gene sequence: CDR1 GTSNPN, CDR2 SVGIG (reference sequence). The length of the CDR3 is 13 residues. CDR3 protein: CAWTGPPNYGYTF. The CDR3 nucleotides read TGTGCCTGGACCGGTCCCCCTAACTATGGCTACACCTTC.